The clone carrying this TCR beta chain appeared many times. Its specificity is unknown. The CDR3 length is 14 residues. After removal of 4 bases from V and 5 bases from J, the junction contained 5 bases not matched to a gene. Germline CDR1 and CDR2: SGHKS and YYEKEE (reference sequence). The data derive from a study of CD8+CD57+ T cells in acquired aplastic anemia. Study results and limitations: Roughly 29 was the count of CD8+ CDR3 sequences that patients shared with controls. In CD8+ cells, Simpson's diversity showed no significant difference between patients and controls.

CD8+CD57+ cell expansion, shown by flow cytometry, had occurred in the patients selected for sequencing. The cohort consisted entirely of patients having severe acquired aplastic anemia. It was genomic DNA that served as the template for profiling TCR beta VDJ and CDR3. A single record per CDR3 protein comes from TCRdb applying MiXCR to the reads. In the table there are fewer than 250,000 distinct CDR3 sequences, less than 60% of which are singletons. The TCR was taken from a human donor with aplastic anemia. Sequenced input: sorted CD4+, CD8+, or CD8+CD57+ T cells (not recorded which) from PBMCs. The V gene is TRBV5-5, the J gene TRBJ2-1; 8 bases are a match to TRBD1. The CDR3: CASSQGALDNEQFF. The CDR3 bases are TGTGCCAGCAGCCAGGGGGCGCTCGACAATGAGCAGTTCTTC.